The 19 T cell receptor beta chains listed next were all sequenced from one sample in a study of a mutant IDH1 vaccine in newly diagnosed glioma. These receptors lack a known antigen. The repertoire was sequenced with immunoSEQ multiplex PCR; TCRdb's copy has only in-frame clones and lacks some. The repertoire holds some 54,000 clones, with roughly 90% as singletons. The time point denotes: week 11, during vaccination. Every vaccine dose comprised 300 ug of mutant IDH1 20-mer peptide plus topical imiquimod. The material was PBMCs, obtained from a glioma patient whose treatment included an IDH1 peptide vaccine. These receptors all come from a man aged 45-60 years with glioma.

The chain is built from TRBV7-6 and TRBJ1-4, with D hard to call. This CDR3 has 15 residues. Trimming cost V 2 bases and J 0 bases, with 7 bases left between them. CDR1 is SGHVS, CDR2 FNYEAQ, per germline. The CDR3 DNA sequence: TGTGCCAGCAGCTTATCTCTGTCAACTAATGAAAAACTGTTTTTT. Residues: CASSLSLSTNEKLFF. Complete variable domain (other parts from reference TRBV7-6 and TRBJ1-4): GAGVSQSPRYKVTKRGQDVALRCDPISGHVSLYWYRQALGQGPEFLTYFNYEAQQDKSGLPNDRFSAERPEGSISTLTIQRTEQRDSAMYRCASSLSLSTNEKLFFGSGTQLSVL.

The chain carries TRBV5-5 and TRBJ1-4; perhaps TRBD1 as D (5 bases). Looked up from germline, CDR1 is SGHKS and CDR2 is YYEKEE (reference sequence). V lost 0 bases to trimming and J lost 7 bases, with 13 bases between them. The CDR3 totals 15 residues. CDR3 in DNA: TGTGCCAGCAGCTTGGGTGACAGCCGAACTGAAAAACTGTTTTTT. It encodes CASSLGDSRTEKLFF.

This chain connects TRBV25-1 to TRBJ1-1; D is perhaps TRBD1 (5 bases). This CDR3 spans 13 amino acids. Germline V lookup: CDR1 MGHDK, CDR2 SYGVNS. The germline V and J ends were trimmed by 8 bases and 4 bases, with 14 bases remaining between them. In DNA form, the CDR3 reads TGTGCCAGCCTAGAATCCCAGGGCACTGAAGCTTTCTTT. Encoded protein: CASLESQGTEAFF.

The gene calls are TRBV9 and TRBJ2-7; weak D call: TRBD1 (7 bases). CDR1 is SGDLS and CDR2 is YYNGEE in the germline V gene. V was trimmed by 0 bases and J by 3 bases, leaving 13 bases between them. CDR3 length: 15 residues. CDR3 DNA sequence: TGTGCCAGCAGCGTAGGCGGACAGGACTACTACGAGCAGTACTTC. This gives the protein CASSVGGQDYYEQYF.

V and J are TRBV7-6 and TRBJ1-5, with 10 nucleotides matching TRBD1. This CDR3 has 18 amino acids. Germline CDR1 is SGHVS and CDR2 is FNYEAQ. The V and J ends lost 7 bases and 1 base, in that order; junction bases with no gene match: 13. CDR3 loop: CASTLQVRDRGSNQPQHF. In DNA, the CDR3 is TGTGCCAGCACCCTCCAGGTCCGGGACAGGGGCAGCAATCAGCCCCAGCATTTT.

This clone was observed a single time. The V and J genes are TRBV2 and TRBJ1-1, with 7 bases that match TRBD1. The length of the CDR3 is 12 residues. J gave up 1 base and V 9 bases, and 2 bases lay outside the gene matches. Germline CDR1 SNHLY, CDR2 FYNNEI. The CDR3 is CARGQPNTEAFF. The CDR3 DNA sequence: TGTGCCAGGGGACAGCCGAACACTGAAGCTTTCTTT.

The gene calls are TRBV30 and TRBJ1-1, with D perhaps TRBD1 (5 bases). The germline V gene encodes CDR1 GTSNPN and CDR2 SVGIG (reference sequence). With 5 bases removed from V and 4 bases from J, the gap between germline ends came to 11 bases. CDR3 length equals 12 residues. The CDR3 reads CAWEPGGTEAFF. CDR3 in DNA: TGTGCCTGGGAGCCCGGGGGCACTGAAGCTTTCTTT. Together with reference TRBV30 and TRBJ1-1, the CDR3 gives the full variable domain: SQTIHQWPATLVQPVGSPLSLECTVEGTSNPNLYWYRQAAGRGLQLLFYSVGIGQISSEVPQNLSASRPQDRQFILSSKKLLLSDSGFYLCAWEPGGTEAFFGQGTRLTVV.

This clone is a singleton in its sample. At one end the junction does not follow the germline gene, possibly because of a read error. The rearrangement links TRBV7-2 to TRBJ2-7; 7 positions match TRBD2. Germline V gene sequence: CDR1 SGHTA, CDR2 FQGNSA. The length of the CDR3 is 15 residues. CDR3 sequence reads: CASSLAGGISDEQYF. The CDR3 DNA reads TGTGCCAGCAGCTTAGCGGGGGGGATCTCCGACGAGCAGTACTTC. The complete variable domain, with remaining parts taken from reference TRBV7-2 and TRBJ2-7, reads GAGVSQSPSNKVTEKGKDVELRCDPISGHTALYWYRQSLGQGLEFLIYFQGNSAPDKSGLPSDRFSAERTGGSVSTLTIQRTQQEDSAVYLCASSLAGGISDEQYFGPGTRLTVT.

This chain links TRBV9 with TRBJ2-4; 13 positions agree with TRBD2. Losses at the gene ends were 3 bases for V and 1 base for J; bases not matched to a gene: 13. CDR1 is SGDLS and CDR2 is YYNGEE in the germline V gene. CDR3 length: 20 amino acids. The CDR3 reads CASSAATSGGGSRAKNIQYF. The CDR3 DNA sequence: TGTGCCAGCAGCGCGGCCACTAGCGGGGGGGGAAGCAGGGCCAAAAACATTCAGTACTTC.

This sequence joins TRBV19 and TRBJ2-6, with no clear D. Per the germline V gene, CDR1 is LNHDA and CDR2 is SQIVND (reference sequence). The V gene lost 8 bases and the J gene lost 1 base, with 6 bases spanning the gap. The CDR3 has 13 amino acids. CDR3 bases: TGTGCCAGTTCAGAATCTGGGGCCAACGTCCTGACTTTC. This gives the protein CASSESGANVLTF. The variable domain in full, with the rest retrieved from reference TRBV19 and TRBJ2-6, is DGGITQSPKYLFRKEGQNVTLSCEQNLNHDAMYWYRQDPGQGLRLIYYSQIVNDFQKGDIAEGYSVSREKKESFPLTVTSAQKNPTAFYLCASSESGANVLTFGAGSRLTVL.

This sequence joins TRBV28 and TRBJ2-7; no definite D call. Trimming pared 6 bases from V and 3 bases from J, leaving 15 bases between. This CDR3 is built from 14 residues. Germline V lookup: CDR1 MDHEN, CDR2 SYDVKM. CDR3 DNA: TGTGCCAGCAGCATCCCCACTGCAGGCTACGAGCAGTACTTC. Protein sequence: CASSIPTAGYEQYF.

The rearrangement joins TRBV7-3 to TRBJ2-3; D is ambiguous. The V end was cut by 1 base, the J end by 2 bases, with 7 bases between. This CDR3 spans 14 amino acids. Germline CDR1 and CDR2: SGHTA and FQGTGA. The CDR3 is CASSLRIDTDTQYF. CDR3 in DNA: TGTGCCAGCAGCTTAAGAATCGACACAGATACGCAGTATTTT.

This chain links TRBV5-4 with TRBJ1-5; possibly TRBD1 for D (6 bases). V was cut by 3 bases and J by 3 bases, with 16 bases left in between. CDR1 and CDR2 from the germline V gene are SGHNT and YYREEE (reference sequence). The CDR3 loop spans 16 amino acids. DNA of the CDR3: TGTGCCAGCAGCTCCCGAGGGGGTCGGAACAATCAGCCCCAGCATTTT. It translates to CASSSRGGRNNQPQHF.

The rearrangement uses TRBV27 and TRBJ2-7; the D gene is possibly TRBD1 (5 bases). This CDR3 is 13 amino acids long. Trimming shortened V by 3 bases and J by 6 bases, and 12 bases separated the two germline ends. The germline gives CDR1 MNHEY, CDR2 SMNVEV (reference sequence). The CDR3 nucleotides read TGTGCCAGCAGTTTTGGGGCAGGTCGCGAGCAGTACTTC. This translates into CASSFGAGREQYF.

The V call is TRBV28, the J call TRBJ2-7, with a weak D call TRBD1 (6 bases). V lost 6 bases and J lost 8, with 11 bases in between. The germline CDR1 and CDR2 sequences are MDHEN and SYDVKM. The CDR3 loop spans 11 amino acids. The DNA for the CDR3 is TGTGCCAGCAGAACCCAGGGGAAGCAGTACTTC. Residues: CASRTQGKQYF.

The gene calls are TRBV7-8 and TRBJ1-1; 8 bases align to TRBD1. CDR1 SGHVS and CDR2 FQNEAQ come from the germline V gene. The CDR3 sequence is 14 residues long. V lost 5 bases, J lost 1 base, and 3 bases stayed unmatched. The CDR3 nucleotides read TGTGCCAGCAGCAACAGGGGGAGGAACACTGAAGCTTTCTTT. It is translated as CASSNRGRNTEAFF.

The rearrangement joins TRBV29-1 to TRBJ1-1; no clear D gene. The germline V gene encodes CDR1 SQVTM and CDR2 ANQGSEA. Between the trimmed V and J ends, which lost 3 bases and 3 bases, there was a span of 8 bases. The CDR3 covers 12 residues. Here the CDR3 reads CSVDGVYTEAFF. Here the CDR3 DNA reads TGCAGCGTTGACGGGGTTTACACTGAAGCTTTCTTT.

The V and J genes are TRBV28 and TRBJ1-3, with D unresolved. V was shortened by 1 base and J by 0 bases, with 19 bases between the two germline ends. The CDR3 covers 19 residues. Germline values: CDR1 MDHEN, CDR2 SYDVKM. In DNA, the CDR3 is TGTGCCAGCAGTTTATTTAATAGTGGCGTGCGGGGCTCTGGAAACACCATATATTTT. It codes for CASSLFNSGVRGSGNTIYF.

This chain uses TRBV9 with TRBJ2-3; 12 positions match TRBD2. Germline V lookup: CDR1 SGDLS, CDR2 YYNGEE. This CDR3 is 17 amino acids long. Unmatched junction bases numbered 5, after V lost 0 bases and J lost 3 bases. CDR3 region: CASSVASGGARTDTQYF. In DNA, the CDR3 is TGTGCCAGCAGCGTAGCTAGCGGGGGGGCCAGGACAGATACGCAGTATTTT. Together with reference TRBV9 and TRBJ2-3, the CDR3 gives the full variable domain: DSGVTQTPKHLITATGQRVTLRCSPRSGDLSVYWYQQSLDQGLQFLIQYYNGEERAKGNILERFSAQQFPDLHSELNLSSLELGDSALYFCASSVASGGARTDTQYFGPGTRLTVL.